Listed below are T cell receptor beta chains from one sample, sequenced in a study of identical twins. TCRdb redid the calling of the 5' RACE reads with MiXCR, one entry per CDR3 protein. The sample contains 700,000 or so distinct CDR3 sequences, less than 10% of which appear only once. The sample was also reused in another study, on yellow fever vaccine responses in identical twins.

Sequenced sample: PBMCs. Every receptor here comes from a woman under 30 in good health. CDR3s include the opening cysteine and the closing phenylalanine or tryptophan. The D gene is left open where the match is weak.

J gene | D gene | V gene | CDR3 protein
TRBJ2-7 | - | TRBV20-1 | CSATGESSYEQYF
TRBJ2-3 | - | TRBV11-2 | CASSSTNTDTQYF
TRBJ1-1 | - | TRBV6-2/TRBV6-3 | CASSYSVVNTEAFF
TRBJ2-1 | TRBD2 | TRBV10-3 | CAITKTSSGAGAEQFF
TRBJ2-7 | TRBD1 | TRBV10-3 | CAISRTGGYYEQYF
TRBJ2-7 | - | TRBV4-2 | CASSQDPGATYEQYF
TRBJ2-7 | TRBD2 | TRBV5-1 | CASRLTSGSYEQYF
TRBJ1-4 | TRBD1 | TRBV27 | CASSLRTGSNEKLFF
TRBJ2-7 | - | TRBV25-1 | CASRPWGKSYEQYF
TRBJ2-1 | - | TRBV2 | CASSDHGAPKDYKQFF
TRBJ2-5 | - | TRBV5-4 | CASSSNLQGSETQYF
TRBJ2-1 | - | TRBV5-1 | CASSLGQSNEQFF
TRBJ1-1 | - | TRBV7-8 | CASSLDQGETNTEAFF
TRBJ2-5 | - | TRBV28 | CASSLSLDQQSQETQYF
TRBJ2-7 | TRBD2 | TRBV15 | CATSRDNPSGSAYEQYF
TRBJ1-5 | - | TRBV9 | CASSVRENQPQHF
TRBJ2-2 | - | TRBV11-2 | CASSLKGLRSSTGELFF
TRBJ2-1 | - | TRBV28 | CASSLMVNEQFF
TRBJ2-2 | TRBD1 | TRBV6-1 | CASGQGGAGELFF
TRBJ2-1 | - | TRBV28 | CASSPLEGNEQFF
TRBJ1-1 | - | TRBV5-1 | CASSWTEDTEAFF
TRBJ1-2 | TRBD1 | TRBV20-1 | CSAINRDRLYGYTF
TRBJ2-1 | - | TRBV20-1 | CSAGRPGQFF
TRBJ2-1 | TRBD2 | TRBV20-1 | CSAVAGGPYEQFF
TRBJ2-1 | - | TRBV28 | CASSLSVRQLLNEQFF
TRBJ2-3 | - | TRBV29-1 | CSVSYPGSTDTQYF
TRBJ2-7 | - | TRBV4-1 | CASSQAERQYF
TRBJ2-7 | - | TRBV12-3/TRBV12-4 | CASAYSYEQYF
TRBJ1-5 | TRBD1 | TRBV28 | CASSLDRESNQPQHF
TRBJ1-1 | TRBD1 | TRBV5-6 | CASSRSGTGGLASSFF
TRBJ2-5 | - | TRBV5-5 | CASTLSPGVQETQYF
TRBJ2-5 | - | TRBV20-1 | CSARLDGQETQYF
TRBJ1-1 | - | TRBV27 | CASSLEGPRTEAFF
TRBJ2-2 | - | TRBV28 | CASSLLPLSGELFF
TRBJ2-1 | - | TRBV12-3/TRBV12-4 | CASRRGAEPYNEQFF
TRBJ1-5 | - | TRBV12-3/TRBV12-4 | CASSRGISNQPQHF
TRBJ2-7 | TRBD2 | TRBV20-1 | CSAPGGGDQSVGQYF
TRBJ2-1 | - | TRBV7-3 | CASSQGTKEQFF
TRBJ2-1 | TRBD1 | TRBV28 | CASRTGTGTGNGVGNEQFF
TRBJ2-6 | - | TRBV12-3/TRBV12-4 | CASSTGANVLTF
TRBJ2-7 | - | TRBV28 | CASSNQGGGSYEQYF
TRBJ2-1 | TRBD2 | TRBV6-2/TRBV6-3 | CASSLRLAGENEQFF
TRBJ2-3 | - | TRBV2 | CASSSPPGDTQYF
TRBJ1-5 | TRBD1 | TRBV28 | CASSSLRGALGYQPQHF
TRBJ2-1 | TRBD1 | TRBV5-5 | CASTGSTSGGYNEQFF
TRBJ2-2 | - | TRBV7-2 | CASSGWGRGATGELFF
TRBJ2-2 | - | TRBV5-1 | CASSPTGRGPGELFF
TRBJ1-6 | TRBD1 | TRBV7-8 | CASSPRGQGVSSPLHF